The 26 T cell receptor beta chains below come from one sample, sequenced in a study of T cell repertoires in cytomegalovirus infection. TCRdb reanalysed the reads using MiXCR and keeps one entry per CDR3 protein. The profile covers 560,000 or so distinct CDR3 sequences, with approximately 16% appearing a single time and 20% to 30% taken by the ten largest. The sequenced sample was CD8+ T cells from PBMCs. These receptors were taken from a human donor in good health (CMV status not recorded). Some clones in this sample may be carry-over from other donors' samples.

The V call is TRBV5-1, the J call TRBJ2-7, with D perhaps given as TRBD1 or TRBD2 (6 bases each). V dropped 3 bases and J dropped 0 bases, with 16 bases sitting between them. The CDR3 covers 16 residues. Germline CDR1 and CDR2: SGHRS and YFSETQ. This chain's CDR3 is CASSSSRGRHSYEQYF. The CDR3 DNA sequence: TGCGCCAGCAGCTCCTCTCGGGGGCGCCACTCCTACGAGCAGTACTTC.

V gene TRBV29-1 combines with J gene TRBJ2-7, with 11 positions matching TRBD1. Unmatched junction bases numbered 11, after V lost 5 bases and J lost 5 bases. This CDR3 is 15 amino acids long. From germline, CDR1 is SQVTM and CDR2 ANQGSEA. In DNA form, the CDR3 reads TGCAGCGTTCCAGGGACAGGGGGTAGCGGTGACGAGCAGTACTTC. Its protein is CSVPGTGGSGDEQYF.

This clonotype has only a few counts. The chain combines TRBV30 with TRBJ1-2; 7 bases agree with TRBD1. Germline CDR1 GTSNPN, CDR2 SVGIG (reference sequence). Trimming cost V 3 bases and J 1 base; bases outside gene matches: 14. The CDR3 sequence is 17 residues long. The CDR3 DNA sequence: TGTGCCTGGAGGCCTGAAAGGGGGCCCACGAATAACTATGGCTACACCTTC. Translating gives CAWRPERGPTNNYGYTF.

The chain uses TRBV25-1 and TRBJ1-4; D uncertain. CDR1 MGHDK and CDR2 SYGVNS come from the germline V gene. The germline V and J ends were trimmed by 3 bases and 3 bases, with 11 bases remaining between them. The CDR3 totals 15 residues. CDR3 region: CASSDRDYSNEKLFF. CDR3 nucleotide sequence: TGTGCCAGCAGTGACCGGGATTACTCTAATGAAAAACTGTTTTTT.

This clonotype was detected ten times or more. J is TRBJ2-4 and V is TRBV2, with D maybe TRBD1 (7 bases). Deletions cut 3 bases from V and 4 bases from J, with 13 bases between. Germline V gene sequence: CDR1 SNHLY, CDR2 FYNNEI. The CDR3 spans 15 residues. The CDR3 region is CASSEEQGTKNIQYF. CDR3 in DNA: TGTGCCAGCAGTGAGGAACAGGGGACTAAAAACATTCAGTACTTC.

This clonotype was seen at least ten times. The V call is TRBV7-9, the J call TRBJ2-6; the match to TRBD2 covers 10 bases. The V and J ends lost 1 base and 3 bases, in that order; junction bases with no gene match: 3. This CDR3 comprises 17 residues. Germline V gene data show CDR1 as SEHNR and CDR2 as FQNEAQ (reference sequence). The CDR3 here is CASSLGSGRDGANVLTF. Here the CDR3 DNA reads TGTGCCAGCAGCTTAGGCAGCGGGAGGGATGGGGCCAACGTCCTGACTTTC.

The V call is TRBV29-1, the J call TRBJ2-1; D tentatively fits TRBD1 or TRBD2 (5 bases each). The CDR3 extends over 16 amino acids. Germline V gene data show CDR1 as SQVTM and CDR2 as ANQGSEA. Trimming removed 4 bases from V and 7 bases from J, with 23 bases in between. The CDR3 here is CSVVELGTSKQNEQFF. As DNA, the CDR3 is TGCAGCGTTGTGGAATTGGGGACCTCCAAGCAGAATGAGCAGTTCTTC.

Ten or more counts support this clonotype. This chain links TRBV7-8 with TRBJ1-2; D is undetermined. Germline V CDR1 and CDR2: SGHVS, FQNEAQ. The V end was cut by 1 base, the J end by 4 bases, with 7 bases between. This CDR3 region has 13 residues. The CDR3 nucleotides are TGTGCCAGCAGCTTAGGGGAGTCCTATGGCTACACCTTC. Amino acid sequence: CASSLGESYGYTF. The full variable domain, in which reference TRBV7-8 and TRBJ1-2 provide the parts outside the CDR3, is GAGVSQSPRYKVAKRGQDVALRCDPISGHVSLFWYQQALGQGPEFLTYFQNEAQLDKSGLPSDRFFAERPEGSVSTLKIQRTQQEDSAVYLCASSLGESYGYTFGSGTRLTVV.

This clonotype occurred many times. In DNA, the CDR3 is TGTGCCAGTAGTTGGACAGTTGAAGCTTTCTTT. Protein product: CASSWTVEAFF. V gene TRBV19 combines with J gene TRBJ1-1; weak D call: TRBD1 (6 bases). The V and J ends lost 5 bases and 7 bases respectively, with 8 bases between them. Germline V gene sequence: CDR1 LNHDA, CDR2 SQIVND (reference sequence). This CDR3 spans 11 amino acids. Drawing the rest from reference TRBV19 and TRBJ1-1, the complete variable domain is DGGITQSPKYLFRKEGQNVTLSCEQNLNHDAMYWYRQDPGQGLRLIYYSQIVNDFQKGDIAEGYSVSREKKESFPLTVTSAQKNPTAFYLCASSWTVEAFFGQGTRLTVV.

The chain couples TRBV15 to TRBJ2-1, with TRBD1 matching over 7 bases. The CDR3 sequence is 15 residues long. V shed 7 bases, J shed 4 bases, and the junction held 10 bases outside the gene matches. Germline assignment: CDR1 LNHNV and CDR2 YYDKDF (reference sequence). The CDR3 coding sequence is TGTGCCACCACCCCGGGGACAGAAGGATACAATGAGCAGTTCTTC. This codes for CATTPGTEGYNEQFF.

This clonotype was found many times. The rearrangement uses TRBV6-1 and TRBJ1-5; weak D call: TRBD1 (6 bases). The V gene lost 2 bases and the J gene lost 5 bases, with 13 bases spanning the gap. CDR1 and CDR2 (germline): MNHNS, SASEGT. CDR3 length: 15 residues. The CDR3 coding sequence is TGTGCCAGCAGTGAATTGACAGGTTTTCATCAGCCCCAGCATTTT. Encoded protein: CASSELTGFHQPQHF.

There are many counts of this clonotype. The gene calls are TRBV25-1 and TRBJ2-1; unclear D gene. This CDR3 is 12 amino acids long. Germline V CDR1 and CDR2: MGHDK, SYGVNS. V was clipped by 0 bases and J by 9 bases, with 6 bases between them. CDR3 sequence reads: CASSEYRSEQFF. CDR3 in DNA: TGTGCCAGCAGTGAATATCGGAGTGAGCAGTTCTTC.

The table lists this clonotype with many counts. The genes are TRBV27 and TRBJ2-1; D gene ambiguous. Germline V gives CDR1 MNHEY, CDR2 SMNVEV (reference sequence). Trimming removed 5 bases from V and 7 bases from J, with 15 bases in between. The CDR3 runs to 14 residues. The CDR3 sequence: CASSRGPARNEQFF. CDR3 nucleotides: TGTGCCAGCAGTCGTGGACCGGCTCGGAATGAGCAGTTCTTC.

This clonotype was seen a handful of times. The chain joins TRBV6-6 to TRBJ1-1; maybe TRBD1 (5 bases). In germline, CDR1 is MNHNY, CDR2 SVGAGI (reference sequence). The length of the CDR3 is 15 residues. V was trimmed by 5 bases and J by 0 bases, leaving 13 bases between them. The CDR3 coding sequence is TGTGCCAGCAGTCGCACCGGGACGATGAACACTGAAGCTTTCTTT. Translated, it gives CASSRTGTMNTEAFF.

This clonotype was counted ten times or more. The chain couples TRBV15 to TRBJ1-1; 9 bases agree with TRBD1. The V gene end was trimmed by 5 bases and the J gene end by 3 bases; junction bases not matched to a gene: 7. CDR1 is LNHNV, CDR2 YYDKDF, per germline (reference sequence). CDR3 length equals 15 residues. The CDR3 DNA reads as TGTGCCACCAGCGCTACAGGGGGCGCGCACACTGAAGCTTTCTTT. The encoded protein is CATSATGGAHTEAFF. Looking up the rest from reference TRBV15 and TRBJ1-1 gives the full variable domain: DAMVIQNPRYQVTQFGKPVTLSCSQTLNHNVMYWYQQKSSQAPKLLFHYYDKDFNNEADTPDNFQSRRPNTSFCFLDIRSPGLGDTAMYLCATSATGGAHTEAFFGQGTRLTVV.

This clonotype was seen ten or more times. V gene TRBV5-6 combines with J gene TRBJ1-5, with D uncertain. The CDR3 is 12 amino acids. V lost 5 bases to trimming and J lost 5 bases, with 8 bases between them. The germline V gene encodes CDR1 SGHDT and CDR2 YYEEEE. The CDR3 loop is CASSDGDQPQHF. In DNA, the CDR3 is TGTGCCAGCAGTGACGGCGATCAGCCCCAGCATTTT.

This clonotype was seen a handful of times. The chain carries TRBV4-1 and TRBJ1-2; D remains unclear. V lost 2 bases and J 0 bases, leaving 10 bases between the germline ends. The CDR3 runs 15 residues. Per germline, CDR1 MGHRA and CDR2 YSYEKL. CDR3 amino acids: CASSQKMAANYGYTF. In DNA form, the CDR3 reads TGCGCCAGCAGCCAAAAAATGGCCGCTAACTATGGCTACACCTTC.

The V call is TRBV9, the J call TRBJ2-7; D perhaps matches TRBD2 (6 bases). The V gene's germline CDR1 is SGDLS and CDR2 YYNGEE. V lost 4 bases to trimming and J lost 0 bases, with 14 bases between them. The CDR3 covers 15 residues. This chain's CDR3 is CASSMGLGVSYEQYF. CDR3 nucleotide sequence: TGTGCCAGCAGCATGGGACTCGGAGTCTCCTACGAGCAGTACTTC.

This clonotype was found a few times. This chain joins TRBV9 and TRBJ2-7; D is perhaps TRBD2 (6 bases). The CDR3 has 15 residues. Germline V gives CDR1 SGDLS, CDR2 YYNGEE. Trimming shortened V by 4 bases and J by 3 bases, and 17 bases separated the two germline ends. The CDR3 sequence: CASSRDGGGGYEQYF. The CDR3 DNA sequence: TGTGCCAGCAGCCGAGACGGGGGAGGTGGCTACGAGCAGTACTTC.

Concerning this clonotype: This sequence may be a read error, since a much larger clone differs from it by one base. The genes are TRBV7-3 and TRBJ2-7; possibly TRBD1 for D (5 bases). Trimming removed 3 bases at V and 2 bases at J, with 20 bases between. Germline V gives CDR1 SGHTA, CDR2 FQGTGA. The CDR3 contains 17 residues. For the CDR3, the DNA is TGTGCCAGCAGCTTCTACGCCGTGTCGAGCAGGGCCTACGAGCAGTACTTC. Amino acid sequence: CASSFYAVSSRAYEQYF.

The chain recombines TRBV25-1 with TRBJ2-3; TRBD2 matches 9 bases. Trimming removed 2 bases from V and 3 bases from J; junction bases left unmatched: 0. Germline V gives CDR1 MGHDK, CDR2 SYGVNS. This CDR3 contains 14 residues. The CDR3 nucleotides read TGTGCCAGCAGTGAAGCGGGAGGGACAGATACGCAGTATTTT. Translated: CASSEAGGTDTQYF.

This clonotype was seen at least ten times. The chain combines TRBV7-6 with TRBJ2-5; 8 bases fit TRBD2. Looked up from germline, CDR1 is SGHVS and CDR2 is FNYEAQ. The CDR3 is 16 residues long. J gave up 7 bases and V 4 bases, and 14 bases lay outside the gene matches. In DNA form, the CDR3 reads TGTGCCAGCAGCTCTACGGGGGGGCCTCCTGATGCGACCCAGTACTTC. Residues: CASSSTGGPPDATQYF.

A word on this clonotype: A read error is possible here, since a much larger clone lies one base away. The chain combines TRBV11-2 with TRBJ2-3, with 8 bases matching TRBD2. Germline assignment: CDR1 SGHAT and CDR2 FQNNGV. The CDR3 contains 13 residues. The CDR3 DNA follows: TGTGCCAGCGTCGGGGGGGCCTCAGATACGGAGTATTTT. The encoded protein is CASVGGASDTEYF.

Ten or more counts support this clonotype. The chain links TRBV6-6 to TRBJ2-7; D remains ambiguous. There are 16 residues in the CDR3. CDR1 and CDR2 from the germline V gene are MNHNY and SVGAGI (reference sequence). Trimming left V 0 bases short and J 2 bases short, with 14 bases between. The CDR3, as DNA: TGTGCCAGCAGTTACTCGATCGGGCAGGCGACCTACGAGCAGTACTTC. Translated: CASSYSIGQATYEQYF.

This chain's CDR3 is CASSGSPGQATYEQYF. CDR3 bases: TGTGCCAGCAGTGGGTCTCCGGGACAGGCAACCTACGAGCAGTACTTC. This sequence joins TRBV27 and TRBJ2-7; 8 nucleotides agree with TRBD1. V was clipped by 5 bases and J by 2 bases; unmatched bases: 11. Germline CDR1 MNHEY, CDR2 SMNVEV (reference sequence). The CDR3 totals 16 residues.

This clonotype was found a few times. The CDR3 reads CASSFLHPGQGSYGYTF. CDR3 DNA: TGTGCCAGCAGCTTCCTCCACCCCGGACAGGGATCTTATGGCTACACCTTC. The genes are TRBV27 and TRBJ1-2, with 8 bases identical to TRBD1. Trimming at V came to 6 bases and at J to 5 bases, leaving 17 bases not matched to a gene. CDR1 is MNHEY and CDR2 is SMNVEV in the germline V gene (reference sequence). The CDR3 has 17 amino acids.